The clone carrying this T cell receptor (beta chain) has just a few counts. The sample belongs to a study of cytomegalovirus exposure and HLA in healthy donors. PCR was performed using 60 Vbeta and 13 Jbeta primers. Libraries were prepared by immunoSEQ multiplex PCR; TCRdb keeps only in-frame clonotypes and omits some of them. This table holds 100,000 to 150,000 clones, roughly 70% found once. CDR3 length equals 21 residues. The V and J ends lost 2 bases and 1 base, in that order; junction bases with no gene match: 21. This clonotype originated in a man aged 40-49 years in good health and CMV-seropositive. The sample comprised PBMCs. The V gene is TRBV23-1, the J gene TRBJ1-1, with 8 bases aligning to TRBD1. TRBV23-1 is recorded as an ORF, its role being uncertain. This chain's CDR3 is CASSQAPTGAVSPRRNTEAFF. In DNA form, the CDR3 reads TGCGCCAGCAGTCAAGCCCCGACAGGGGCGGTTAGTCCCCGACGGAACACTGAAGCTTTCTTT.